This entry lists 12 T cell receptor beta chains sequenced from one sample in a study of T cells in Graves' hyperthyroidism and ophthalmopathy (dated by TCRdb to the late 2010s). The library was produced with multiplex PCR. The data were produced on an Illumina HiSeq 2000. The TCR beta CDR3 regions were amplified from the RNA transcripts. The TCR CDR3 was subjected to a first round of RT-PCR using the HTBI primer set and the Qiagen OneStep RT-PCR kit. TCRdb applied fastp at Q25 and MiXCR to the public reads, then kept only in-frame beta chains. Rows with a matching CDR3 protein are joined into one entry that keeps the most common DNA and genes. Within this sample are around 290,000 distinct CDR3 sequences, with over 15% of them counted one time only. Approximately 60% of the sample belongs to the ten largest clones. The sequenced sample consisted of blood. All receptors derive from a woman aged 55-69 years with Graves' ophthalmopathy.

In this sample, this clonotype turned up a few times. The chain employs TRBV29-1 and TRBJ2-7; TRBD2 matches 15 bases. The germline CDR1 and CDR2 sequences are SQVTM and ANQGSEA. This CDR3 contains 16 residues. V lost 4 bases, J lost 7 bases, and 11 bases stayed unmatched. The CDR3 bases are TGCAGCGTTGCCCTAGGACTAGCGGGAGGGCCGGGAGAGCAGTACTTC. Protein: CSVALGLAGGPGEQYF.

This clonotype was counted ten times or more. The V call is TRBV5-4, the J call TRBJ1-2, with 7 bases aligning to TRBD1. The germline V gene encodes CDR1 SGHNT and CDR2 YYREEE (reference sequence). V shed 0 bases, J shed 6 bases, and the junction held 8 bases outside the gene matches. This CDR3 has 15 amino acids. As DNA, the CDR3 is TGTGCCAGCAGCTTGGGAAATACTCAGGGGGATGGCTACACCTTC. It specifies CASSLGNTQGDGYTF. Looking up the rest from reference TRBV5-4 and TRBJ1-2 gives the full variable domain: ETGVTQSPTHLIKTRGQQVTLRCSSQSGHNTVSWYQQALGQGPQFIFQYYREEENGRGNFPPRFSGLQFPNYSSELNVNALELDDSALYLCASSLGNTQGDGYTFGSGTRLTVV.

This clonotype was picked up many times. The chain carries TRBV20-1 and TRBJ2-7; D remains ambiguous. V was trimmed by 8 bases and J by 0 bases, leaving 20 bases between them. This CDR3 comprises 15 residues. In germline, CDR1 is DFQATT, CDR2 SNEGSKA (reference sequence). The CDR3 sequence is CSLYARGPSSYEQYF. CDR3 coding DNA: TGCAGTCTCTACGCACGCGGACCGAGCTCCTACGAGCAGTACTTC.

This clonotype was observed at least ten times. The chain uses TRBV9 and TRBJ2-6; D is perhaps TRBD1 or TRBD2 (6 bases each). Trimming removed 3 bases at V and 2 bases at J, with 12 bases between. Germline V CDR1 and CDR2: SGDLS, YYNGEE. CDR3 length equals 16 residues. CDR3 nucleotides: TGTGCCAGCAGCGCGTCCGGGGGCACTGGGGCCAACGTCCTGACTTTC. This translates into CASSASGGTGANVLTF.

This clonotype was detected ten times or more. The chain employs TRBV11-2 and TRBJ1-1; 9 nucleotides agree with TRBD1. J was trimmed by 5 bases and V by 4 bases; bases with no gene match: 14. This CDR3 has 17 amino acids. The germline CDR1 and CDR2 sequences are SGHAT and FQNNGV. The CDR3 region has the DNA TGTGCCAGCAGCTCAGATTCTACAGGGGGCAGAGTGACTGAAGCTTTCTTT. Translation: CASSSDSTGGRVTEAFF.

This clonotype was seen repeatedly, ten times or more. The gene calls are TRBV11-2 and TRBJ2-7; D perhaps matches TRBD1 (5 bases). V shed 5 bases and J shed 3 bases, with 17 bases lying between them. Germline loops: CDR1 SGHAT, CDR2 FQNNGV. This CDR3 has 15 amino acids. CDR3 in amino acids: CASSPQAGSRYEQYF. As DNA, the CDR3 is TGTGCCAGCAGCCCTCAGGCAGGGTCACGCTACGAGCAGTACTTC.

This clonotype was seen repeatedly, ten times or more. This chain uses TRBV6-1 with TRBJ2-1; D might be TRBD2 (6 bases). The CDR3 length is 14 residues. Germline loops: CDR1 MNHNS, CDR2 SASEGT. The V gene lost 7 bases and the J gene lost 7 bases, with 17 bases spanning the gap. The CDR3 here is CASNPTGLRNEQFF. CDR3 coding DNA: TGTGCCAGCAATCCAACGGGACTCAGGAATGAGCAGTTCTTC.

This clonotype was seen ten or more times. This CDR3 is CASSTRSGGEQFF. DNA of the CDR3: TGTGCCAGCAGCACCCGATCAGGGGGTGAGCAGTTCTTC. The genes are TRBV7-6 and TRBJ2-1; TRBD1 aligns across 7 bases. The CDR3 is 13 residues long. Germline V lookup: CDR1 SGHVS, CDR2 FNYEAQ. After removal of 5 bases from V and 9 bases from J, the junction contained 7 bases not matched to a gene.

J is TRBJ2-2 and V is TRBV7-2, with 7 bases fitting TRBD1. The CDR3 has 16 residues. The J segment lost 7 bases and the V segment lost 3 bases, leaving 11 bases of the junction unmatched. The germline gives CDR1 SGHTA, CDR2 FQGNSA. The CDR3 reads CASSFSPGTVLGELFF. The CDR3 DNA reads as TGTGCCAGCAGCTTCTCCCCGGGGACAGTTCTCGGGGAGCTGTTTTTT. The complete variable domain, with remaining parts taken from reference TRBV7-2 and TRBJ2-2, reads GAGVSQSPSNKVTEKGKDVELRCDPISGHTALYWYRQSLGQGLEFLIYFQGNSAPDKSGLPSDRFSAERTGGSVSTLTIQRTQQEDSAVYLCASSFSPGTVLGELFFGEGSRLTVL.

The chain joins TRBV10-1 to TRBJ2-1, with D perhaps given as TRBD1 or TRBD2 (5 bases each). Trimming cost V 2 bases and J 3 bases, with 11 bases left between them. There are 15 residues in the CDR3. In germline, CDR1 is WNHNN, CDR2 SYGVQD (reference sequence). This CDR3 reads CASSEGGTLYNEQFF. The CDR3 nucleotides read TGCGCCAGCAGTGAGGGTGGGACCCTCTACAATGAGCAGTTCTTC.

The table lists this clonotype with many counts. The chain uses TRBV15 and TRBJ2-7; D is possibly TRBD1 (5 bases). CDR3 size: 15 residues. CDR1 and CDR2 from the germline V gene are LNHNV and YYDKDF (reference sequence). The V end was cut by 0 bases, the J end by 1 base, with 10 bases between. CDR3 nucleotide sequence: TGTGCCACCAGCAGAGATCTAGACAGATCCTACGAGCAGTACTTC. Encoded protein: CATSRDLDRSYEQYF.

V and J are TRBV19 and TRBJ2-7; 10 bases fit TRBD2. V was pared by 5 bases and J by 4 bases, with 5 bases of the junction left unmatched. This CDR3 comprises 14 residues. CDR1 is LNHDA and CDR2 is SQIVND in the germline V gene (reference sequence). The CDR3 region is CASSPSGSTYEQYF. Written as DNA, the CDR3 is TGTGCCAGTAGTCCTAGCGGGAGTACTTACGAGCAGTACTTC.